Below are 32 T cell receptor beta chains sequenced from a single sample in a study of CD8+ T cells in alopecia areata. Sample treatment: oral pan-JAK inhibitor, 5-10 mg twice daily. The sequencing template was cDNA reverse transcribed from extracted RNA. TCRdb's copy holds only in-frame clones and misses some; the assay was immunoSEQ multiplex PCR. The sample records 85,000 to 95,000 clones, 70% to 80% being singletons. Sequenced here: CD8+ T cells sorted from blood, sampled around week 42, from a patient treated with tofacitinib. Source of these receptors: a human donor with alopecia areata.

The chain recombines TRBV7-8 with TRBJ1-2; D perhaps matches TRBD1 (6 bases). Trimming removed 1 base from V and 5 bases from J, with 11 bases in between. Germline CDR1 is SGHVS and CDR2 is FQNEAQ. The CDR3 runs 14 residues. The CDR3 here is CASSLGGAMYGYTF. The CDR3 DNA follows: TGTGCCAGCAGCTTAGGGGGGGCGATGTATGGCTACACCTTC.

V is TRBV4-3 and J is TRBJ1-1; TRBD1 might be the D (6 bases). Per germline, CDR1 LGHNA and CDR2 YSLEER. Trimming shortened V by 0 bases and J by 4 bases, and 15 bases separated the two germline ends. The CDR3 sequence is 16 residues long. This CDR3 reads CASSQDGGGEGTEAFF. The CDR3 nucleotides are TGCGCCAGCAGCCAAGATGGGGGGGGCGAAGGCACTGAAGCTTTCTTT.

V is TRBV5-6 and J is TRBJ2-2, with TRBD2 as a possible D gene (5 bases). The germline V and J ends were trimmed by 4 bases and 5 bases, with 9 bases remaining between them. The CDR3 length is 13 residues. The V gene's germline CDR1 is SGHDT and CDR2 YYEEEE. The CDR3, as DNA: TGTGCCAGCAGCGTGGGAGCGACCGGGGAGCTGTTTTTT. Translated: CASSVGATGELFF.

This chain connects TRBV27 to TRBJ2-7; D tentatively fits TRBD1 or TRBD2 (6 bases each). From germline, CDR1 is MNHEY and CDR2 SMNVEV (reference sequence). The V end lost 6 bases, the J end lost 6 bases, and 15 bases lay between the germline ends. This CDR3 has 13 residues. CDR3 residues: CASSRSWGAEQYF. Written as DNA, the CDR3 is TGTGCCAGCAGCCGATCGTGGGGGGCCGAGCAGTACTTC.

J is TRBJ2-1 and V is TRBV6-5; either TRBD1 or TRBD2 may supply D (5 bases each). V dropped 7 bases and J dropped 5 bases, with 18 bases sitting between them. Germline V lookup: CDR1 MNHEY, CDR2 SVGAGI. The CDR3 runs to 15 residues. CDR3 amino acids: CASTGTGPNHNEQFF. DNA of the CDR3: TGTGCCAGCACCGGAACGGGACCTAATCACAATGAGCAGTTCTTC.

Only one count was recorded for this clone. V and J are TRBV25-1 and TRBJ2-7; D might be TRBD2 (5 bases). The CDR3 spans 14 residues. Germline CDR1 reads MGHDK; CDR2 reads SYGVNS. Trimming removed 5 bases from V and 6 bases from J, with 17 bases in between. CDR3 nucleotides: TGTGCCAGCAGTCCCCCGGACTCCCCTGGCGAGCAGTACTTC. Translation: CASSPPDSPGEQYF.

This rearrangement joins TRBV11-3 to TRBJ2-1; TRBD1 might be the D (5 bases). Germline assignment: CDR1 SGHNT and CDR2 YENEEA. V dropped 7 bases and J dropped 4 bases, with 11 bases sitting between them. The CDR3 is 13 residues long. CDR3 DNA sequence: TGTGCCAGCACCCAAGGGGAATACAATGAGCAGTTCTTC. Amino acid sequence: CASTQGEYNEQFF.

Only one count was recorded for this clone. J is TRBJ2-3 and V is TRBV9, with unresolved D. CDR3 length: 12 residues. With 4 bases removed from V and 4 bases from J, the gap between germline ends came to 7 bases. Germline-derived CDR1 and CDR2 are SGDLS and YYNGEE. The CDR3 DNA reads as TGTGCCAGCAGCTCCGAGCCAGATACGCAGTATTTT. Its translation is CASSSEPDTQYF.

This clone was counted between two and nine times. The V call is TRBV30, the J call TRBJ2-5, with unresolved D. TRBJ2-7 matches the DNA end more closely, so the J call is doubtful. The CDR3 sequence is 12 residues long. The germline CDR1 and CDR2 sequences are GTSNPN and SVGIG (reference sequence). The CDR3 is CAWRGEPYEQYF. CDR3 nucleotide sequence: TGTGCCTGGAGGGGTGAGCCCTACGAGCAGTACTTC.

This chain connects TRBV11-3 to TRBJ1-4, with unresolved D. Germline-derived CDR1 and CDR2 are SGHNT and YENEEA. V was cut by 5 bases and J by 4 bases, with 11 bases left in between. The CDR3 runs to 14 residues. The CDR3 loop reads CASSLLSLNEKLFF. For the CDR3, the DNA is TGTGCCAGCAGCCTCCTATCTCTTAATGAAAAACTGTTTTTT.

V is TRBV27 and J is TRBJ1-6, with D perhaps matching TRBD1 (5 bases). Between the trimmed V and J ends, which lost 5 bases and 4 bases, there was a span of 6 bases. Germline V gene lookup returns CDR1 MNHEY and CDR2 SMNVEV (reference sequence). The CDR3 consists of 13 residues. The CDR3 loop is CASSRGYNSPLHF. The CDR3 region has the DNA TGTGCCAGCAGTAGGGGATATAATTCACCCCTCCACTTT.

The chain couples TRBV7-8 to TRBJ2-1; 10 nucleotides agree with TRBD2. Germline V gene data show CDR1 as SGHVS and CDR2 as FQNEAQ. The CDR3 totals 15 residues. Trimming at V came to 5 bases and at J to 7 bases, leaving 8 bases not matched to a gene. CDR3 nucleotide sequence: TGTGCCAGCAGCCTTACGGCTAGCGGGGGAAATGAGCAGTTCTTC. Its translation is CASSLTASGGNEQFF.

The V and J genes are TRBV4-2 and TRBJ2-1; D is ambiguous. This CDR3 spans 14 amino acids. The germline V gene encodes CDR1 LGHNA and CDR2 YNFKEQ. V was clipped by 0 bases and J by 9 bases, with 12 bases between them. In nucleotides, the CDR3 is TGTGCCAGCAGCCAAGATATTAAGGGAACTGAGCAGTTCTTC. Its translation is CASSQDIKGTEQFF.

The rearrangement links TRBV15 to TRBJ2-7; 8 nucleotides align to TRBD1. Germline trimming cut 2 bases from V and 7 bases from J; bases unmatched to any gene: 7. The CDR3 has 14 amino acids. CDR1 and CDR2 from the germline V gene are LNHNV and YYDKDF (reference sequence). The chain's CDR3 is CATSRIQGAWEQYF. CDR3 sequence (DNA): TGTGCCACCAGCAGAATCCAGGGGGCTTGGGAGCAGTACTTC.

The chain links TRBV9 to TRBJ2-7; the match to TRBD2 covers 9 bases. CDR1 is SGDLS, CDR2 YYNGEE, per germline. CDR3 length: 14 residues. The V and J ends lost 2 bases and 5 bases, in that order; junction bases with no gene match: 5. CDR3: CASSVGGGVNEQYF. CDR3 DNA sequence: TGTGCCAGCAGCGTTGGCGGGGGGGTCAACGAGCAGTACTTC.

V and J are TRBV4-3 and TRBJ1-2, with TRBD1 matching over 7 bases. V dropped 3 bases and J dropped 6; count of bases not matched to a gene: 7. The CDR3 runs 14 residues. CDR1 LGHNA and CDR2 YSLEER come from the germline V gene. CDR3 nucleotides: TGCGCCAGCAGCCACCAAGACAGGGAGGATGGCTACACCTTC. It encodes CASSHQDREDGYTF.

This clone was recorded a few times. The chain employs TRBV6-6 and TRBJ2-1; D is perhaps TRBD2 (6 bases). The CDR3 contains 12 residues. In germline, CDR1 is MNHNY, CDR2 SVGAGI (reference sequence). V was trimmed by 2 bases and J by 7 bases, leaving 6 bases between them. This CDR3 is CASSYGTNEQFF. CDR3 DNA sequence: TGTGCCAGCAGTTACGGGACTAATGAGCAGTTCTTC.

V and J are TRBV19 and TRBJ2-6; D unresolved. CDR1 and CDR2 (germline): LNHDA, SQIVND (reference sequence). Trimming shortened V by 7 bases and J by 0 bases, and 10 bases separated the two germline ends. There are 15 residues in the CDR3. For the CDR3, the DNA is TGTGCCAGTAAATCATCGGGCTCTGGGGCCAACGTCCTGACTTTC. Translation: CASKSSGSGANVLTF.

This sequence joins TRBV4-1 and TRBJ2-7; TRBD2 matches at 10 bases. The junction had 2 bases not matched to a gene; V was cut back by 2 bases and J by 1 base. Germline V CDR1 and CDR2: MGHRA, YSYEKL. The CDR3 consists of 15 residues. The CDR3 protein is CASSQTSGASYEQYF. Here the CDR3 DNA reads TGCGCCAGCAGCCAAACTAGCGGGGCGTCCTACGAGCAGTACTTC.

The table lists this clone with a count of one. The chain has TRBV29-1 and TRBJ2-3, with D maybe TRBD2 (5 bases). V gave up 1 base and J gave up 2 bases, with 16 bases separating them. This CDR3 is 16 amino acids long. Germline CDR1 and CDR2: SQVTM and ANQGSEA. The CDR3 spells CSVEAVSGILTDTQYF. The CDR3 DNA reads as TGCAGCGTTGAAGCCGTGTCGGGGATCCTCACAGATACGCAGTATTTT.

The chain carries TRBV19 and TRBJ2-7; no reliable D call. The CDR3 covers 13 residues. The V gene lost 5 bases and the J gene lost 6 bases, with 14 bases spanning the gap. Germline lookup yields CDR1 LNHDA and CDR2 SQIVND (reference sequence). CDR3 sequence reads: CASSLAPPFEQYF. The CDR3 coding sequence is TGTGCCAGTAGTTTGGCTCCGCCATTCGAGCAGTACTTC. Full variable domain (missing parts from reference TRBV19 and TRBJ2-7): DGGITQSPKYLFRKEGQNVTLSCEQNLNHDAMYWYRQDPGQGLRLIYYSQIVNDFQKGDIAEGYSVSREKKESFPLTVTSAQKNPTAFYLCASSLAPPFEQYFGPGTRLTVT.

The CDR3 region is CASSRKDRAPSGANVLTF. The CDR3 region has the DNA TGTGCCAGCAGCCGGAAAGACAGGGCGCCAAGTGGGGCCAACGTCCTGACTTTC. This chain uses TRBV14 with TRBJ2-6; TRBD1 matches 7 bases. Germline assignment: CDR1 SGHDN and CDR2 FVKESK. The ends lost 4 bases at V and 3 bases at J; junction bases unmatched: 12. The CDR3 has 18 amino acids.

This clone turned up a few times. Other DNA sequences within the sample encode an identical CDR3. V and J are TRBV4-3 and TRBJ2-1; D not certain. The CDR3 has 13 amino acids. V was cut by 2 bases and J by 7 bases, with 9 bases left in between. CDR1 is LGHNA and CDR2 is YSLEER in the germline V gene. The CDR3 DNA is TGCGCCAGCAGCCAATCGTTGGGGAATGAGCAGTTCTTC. This encodes CASSQSLGNEQFF.

V usage is TRBV6-1 and J usage is TRBJ2-7; 10 bases line up with TRBD2. V was pared by 6 bases and J by 4 bases, with 6 bases of the junction left unmatched. Germline V CDR1 and CDR2: MNHNS, SASEGT. The CDR3 consists of 14 residues. Here the CDR3 reads CASSLGAGGYEQYF. In DNA form, the CDR3 reads TGTGCCAGCAGCCTAGGAGCGGGGGGGTACGAGCAGTACTTC.

The chain links TRBV29-1 to TRBJ2-1; 7 nucleotides line up with TRBD1. This CDR3 has 12 residues. V lost 5 bases to trimming and J lost 8 bases; unmatched junction nucleotides: 6. The germline V gene encodes CDR1 SQVTM and CDR2 ANQGSEA. The chain's CDR3 is CSVPRGNYEQFF. The DNA of the CDR3 is TGCAGCGTTCCCAGGGGGAACTATGAGCAGTTCTTC.

This clone showed up just a few times. J is TRBJ2-1 and V is TRBV14; 10 bases are a match to TRBD2. CDR1 SGHDN and CDR2 FVKESK come from the germline V gene. V lost 0 bases to trimming and J lost 0 bases; unmatched junction nucleotides: 2. The length of the CDR3 is 17 residues. As DNA, the CDR3 is TGTGCCAGCAGCCAAGAATTAGCGGGAGGCTCCTACAATGAGCAGTTCTTC. This translates into CASSQELAGGSYNEQFF.

This clone was recorded once. This sequence joins TRBV11-2 and TRBJ1-6; perhaps TRBD1 as D (5 bases). Germline assignment: CDR1 SGHAT and CDR2 FQNNGV. The CDR3 has 14 residues. Trimming removed 4 bases at V and 5 bases at J, with 9 bases between. The CDR3 sequence: CASSSGQNNSPLHF. As DNA, the CDR3 is TGTGCCAGCAGCTCGGGGCAGAATAATTCACCCCTCCACTTT.

V usage is TRBV25-1 and J usage is TRBJ2-1, with 7 positions matching TRBD1. V shed 7 bases and J 8 bases; nucleotides not matched to a gene: 5. CDR1 MGHDK and CDR2 SYGVNS come from the germline V gene. The CDR3 is 12 residues long. CDR3 bases: TGTGCCAGCAAGGACAGGAGTCATGAGCAGTTCTTC. Translation gives CASKDRSHEQFF.

V usage is TRBV11-2 and J usage is TRBJ2-7; D may be TRBD1 or TRBD2 (6 bases each). This CDR3 is 14 amino acids long. V was trimmed by 6 bases and J by 4 bases, leaving 16 bases between them. Germline V gives CDR1 SGHAT, CDR2 FQNNGV. CDR3 in DNA: TGTGCCAGCAGGCCGGGGGCTAGCTCTTACGAGCAGTACTTC. It translates to CASRPGASSYEQYF.

CDR3 loop: CASSLGDRDGNEQFF. The DNA for the CDR3 is TGTGCCAGCAGCTTAGGGGACAGGGACGGAAATGAGCAGTTCTTC. The V gene is TRBV7-6, the J gene TRBJ2-1, with 9 bases fitting TRBD1. After removal of 1 base from V and 7 bases from J, the junction contained 5 bases not matched to a gene. This CDR3 has 15 residues. Per the germline V gene, CDR1 is SGHVS and CDR2 is FNYEAQ. The complete variable domain, with remaining parts taken from reference TRBV7-6 and TRBJ2-1, reads GAGVSQSPRYKVTKRGQDVALRCDPISGHVSLYWYRQALGQGPEFLTYFNYEAQQDKSGLPNDRFSAERPEGSISTLTIQRTEQRDSAMYRCASSLGDRDGNEQFFGPGTRLTVL.

V and J are TRBV7-9 and TRBJ2-5; TRBD1 matches at 10 bases. The V segment lost 5 bases and the J segment 4 bases; nucleotides outside the gene matches: 13. This CDR3 is 17 amino acids long. Germline-derived CDR1 and CDR2 are SEHNR and FQNEAQ (reference sequence). This chain's CDR3 is CASSQGPTGGWRETQYF. The CDR3 DNA follows: TGTGCCAGCAGCCAAGGGCCGACAGGGGGCTGGAGAGAGACCCAGTACTTC.

The chain recombines TRBV9 with TRBJ1-1; tentatively, D is TRBD1 (6 bases). CDR1 is SGDLS and CDR2 is YYNGEE in the germline V gene. V lost 3 bases and J lost 4, with 10 bases in between. The CDR3 length is 13 residues. The CDR3 DNA sequence: TGTGCCAGCAGCGCGGGACATTTCACTGAAGCTTTCTTT. This sequence encodes CASSAGHFTEAFF.